This is a list of T cell receptor beta chains from one sample in a study of T cells in Graves' hyperthyroidism and ophthalmopathy. MiXCR was run by TCRdb on the multiplex PCR reads, yielding one entry per CDR3 protein. The sample consists of 690,000 or so distinct CDR3 sequences, roughly 20% of them appearing once. The sequenced sample consisted of blood. The receptors were gathered from a woman between 50 and 59 years old with Graves' hyperthyroidism that later progressed to Graves' ophthalmopathy. The CDR3 runs from the conserved cysteine through the conserved F or W. The D gene is left open where the match is weak. The size field is filled for only some rows; it gives once, few, many or a size class.

>TRBD2|TRBV6-1|TRBJ2-1|few
TGTGCCAGCAGCCCAGACAGCGGGGGGGCCTCCTACAATGAGCAGTTCTTC
CASSPDSGGASYNEQFF
>TRBD1|TRBV12-3/TRBV12-4|TRBJ1-2|many
TGTGCCAGCAGTTTAAGGGACAGCTTCTATGGCTACACCTTC
CASSLRDSFYGYTF
>TRBD2|TRBV20-1|TRBJ2-3|few
TGCAGTGCCAACCGTAAGCTCGGGGGGTTGGCAGATACGCAGTATTTT
CSANRKLGGLADTQYF
>-|TRBV3-1|TRBJ1-5|-
TGTGCCAGCAGCCAACACCAGGATAGCAATCAGCCCCAGCATTTT
CASSQHQDSNQPQHF
>-|TRBV27|TRBJ1-4|-
TGTGCCAGCAGTACCAGGTCTCAGGCGACAACTAATGAAAAACTGTTTTTT
CASSTRSQATTNEKLFF
>TRBD1|TRBV7-6|TRBJ1-1|many
TGTGCCAGCGCCAGGGGGATCGGCACTGAAGCTTTCTTT
CASARGIGTEAFF
>TRBD2|TRBV19|TRBJ2-1|-
TGTGCCAGTAGTATAACGGGGGGTATTGATGAGCAGTTCTTC
CASSITGGIDEQFF
>-|TRBV6-2/TRBV6-3|TRBJ2-2|few
TGTGCCAGCATTCCCGGTAGGAGAATGGGGGAGCTGTTTTTT
CASIPGRRMGELFF
>-|TRBV29-1|TRBJ1-2|few
TGCAGCGTTGAAGTCCAGGGGAACTATGGCTACACCTTC
CSVEVQGNYGYTF
>TRBD1|TRBV18|TRBJ1-2|-
TGTGCCAGCTCACCACCGGGACAGGGTTCCTCTAACTATGGCTACACCTTC
CASSPPGQGSSNYGYTF
>TRBD2|TRBV3-1|TRBJ2-1|-
TGTGCCAGCAGCTTCCCAAGCGGGGGTACGTTCTTC
CASSFPSGGTFF
>-|TRBV5-1|TRBJ1-1|many
TGCGCCAGCAGCTTACAAGGGATCGTGAGCACTGAAGCTTTCTTT
CASSLQGIVSTEAFF
>-|TRBV20-1|TRBJ1-1|many
TGCAGTTTACAGGGGAACACTGAAGCTTTCTTT
CSLQGNTEAFF
>-|TRBV4-2|TRBJ2-1|-
TGTGCCAGCAGCGAAAGCACGGAGGGTCTCTTCTACAATGAGCAGTTCTTC
CASSESTEGLFYNEQFF
>-|TRBV6-5|TRBJ1-4|few
TGTGCCAGCAGTTACTCTCAGGATGCAACTAATGAAAAACTGTTTTTT
CASSYSQDATNEKLFF
>TRBD1|TRBV6-1|TRBJ1-5|-
TGTGCCAGCAGTGTACGGACAGGGGGCGCCGGAGGCAATCAGCCCCAGCATTTT
CASSVRTGGAGGNQPQHF
>-|TRBV7-8|TRBJ2-2|many
TGTGCCAGCAGCTTAGCGCTCGGGGCGAACACCGGGGAGCTGTTTTTT
CASSLALGANTGELFF
>-|TRBV30|TRBJ1-2|-
TGTGCCTGGAACCTTTTGGCAGGGAACTATGGCTACACCTTC
CAWNLLAGNYGYTF
>-|TRBV29-1|TRBJ1-1|many
TGCAGCGTTGTGGGACTTCCCGGGGGCACTGAAGCTTTCTTT
CSVVGLPGGTEAFF
>TRBD1|TRBV27|TRBJ1-5|many
TGTGCCAGCAGTCTATCGACGAGGGACAGGGACGTACAGCATTTT
CASSLSTRDRDVQHF
>-|TRBV11-2|TRBJ1-2|many
TGTGCCAGCAGCTACACGGATGCTAACTATGGCTACACCTTC
CASSYTDANYGYTF
>TRBD1|TRBV4-2|TRBJ1-1|-
TGTGCCAGCAGCCAAGATCCCGGGACAGGCAATGAAGCTTTCTTT
CASSQDPGTGNEAFF
>-|TRBV20-1|TRBJ1-5|many
TGCAGTGCTAGAGTTTCGGGGGAAGGACGGCAGCCCCAGCATTTT
CSARVSGEGRQPQHF
>-|TRBV6-1|TRBJ1-1|many
TGTGCCAGCAACCCAACAGGGTTGAACACTGAAGCTTTCTTT
CASNPTGLNTEAFF
>TRBD1|TRBV20-1|TRBJ2-7|few
TGCAGTGCTAGCCTTCACCGACAGGGAGCAGTCCACGAGCAGTACTTC
CSASLHRQGAVHEQYF
>TRBD1|TRBV15|TRBJ2-2|many
TGTGCCACCAGCAGAGAAGGCCAGGGGGCCGGCGGGGAGCTGTTTTTT
CATSREGQGAGGELFF
>TRBD1|TRBV2|TRBJ1-1|many
TGTGCCAGCGCGCCCGGGACAGGGGGCGCAAACACTGAAGCTTTCTTT
CASAPGTGGANTEAFF
>TRBD2|TRBV20-1|TRBJ2-7|-
TGCAGTGCTGGTCCGGGACTAGCCTTCTACGAGCAGTACTTC
CSAGPGLAFYEQYF
>TRBD2|TRBV6-2/TRBV6-3|TRBJ2-7|-
TGTGCCAGCAGTTCAGCCCCTGTTAGCGGGGACCCCTACGAGCAGTACTTC
CASSSAPVSGDPYEQYF
>-|TRBV7-2|TRBJ1-1|many
TGTGCCAGCAGCTACGATCTGGGGAACACTGAAGCTTTCTTT
CASSYDLGNTEAFF
>TRBD1|TRBV6-1|TRBJ1-1|many
TGTGCCAGCAGTGTGTTTGGGCAGGGGGGAAACACTGAAGCTTTCTTT
CASSVFGQGGNTEAFF
>-|TRBV3-1|TRBJ1-5|many
TGTGCCAGCAGTCTAGACGGACTTAGCAATCAGCCCCAGCATTTT
CASSLDGLSNQPQHF
>-|TRBV12-5|TRBJ1-2|few
TGTGCTAGCGCGGCCGCGGGATTTCCGGGCTACACCTTC
CASAAAGFPGYTF
>-|TRBV6-1|TRBJ1-5|-
TGTGCCAGCACTTACACCCTAAATCAGCCCCAGCATTTT
CASTYTLNQPQHF
>-|TRBV3-1|TRBJ1-3|many
TGTGCCAGCAGCCAAGAGGGAGGGAACGGAAACACCATATATTTT
CASSQEGGNGNTIYF
>-|TRBV12-3/TRBV12-4|TRBJ1-2|many
TGTGCCAGCAGTCCACAGCGAGGAGGGACGAATAGAGACTATGGCTACACCTTC
CASSPQRGGTNRDYGYTF
>-|TRBV12-5|TRBJ2-3|-
TGTGCTAGTGGTTCTGCCCTCGGGCAGGATAGCACAGATACGCAGTATTTT
CASGSALGQDSTDTQYF
>-|TRBV20-1|TRBJ2-2|few
TGCAGTGCTCAAATCAGGGGCGGTACCGGGGAGCTGTTTTTT
CSAQIRGGTGELFF
>-|TRBV5-1|TRBJ1-2|-
TGCGCCAGCAGCTCCCCCTCCGGACAGCACGGTGGCTACACCTTC
CASSSPSGQHGGYTF
>TRBD2|TRBV13|TRBJ2-3|-
TGTGCCAGCAGCTTAGGCGGTAGCGGGGGGCCGTATTTT
CASSLGGSGGPYF
>-|TRBV5-1|TRBJ2-5|-
TGCGCCAGCAGAATCTCGGGCGGGGAGGAGACCCAGTACTTC
CASRISGGEETQYF
>-|TRBV18|TRBJ2-5|many
TGTGCCAGCTCACCACCCGCATCAAGACAGGAGGAGACCCAGTACTTC
CASSPPASRQEETQYF
>-|TRBV5-1|TRBJ1-2|-
TGCGCCAGCAGCTTGTCCGCCAGGGACGGGAGTGGCTACACCTTC
CASSLSARDGSGYTF
>-|TRBV20-1|TRBJ1-4|few
TGCAGTGCCGAGGGGAGAGCGGATGAAAAACTGTTTTTT
CSAEGRADEKLFF
>TRBD1|TRBV7-9|TRBJ1-1|-
TGTGCCAGCAGTGGGGATAAGACAGGGAGGACAGCTGAAGCTTTCTTT
CASSGDKTGRTAEAFF
>-|TRBV29-1|TRBJ1-4|few
TGCAGCGTCCTTATACAGACAGAACTTAATGAAAAACTGTTTTTT
CSVLIQTELNEKLFF
>-|TRBV6-1|TRBJ2-3|few
TGTGCCAGCCTCCCGGGGGCCACAGATACGCAGTATTTT
CASLPGATDTQYF
>TRBD1|TRBV27|TRBJ2-7|few
TGTGCCAGCAGTTCCGGGACAGGGCGGTTCTACGAGCAGTACTTC
CASSSGTGRFYEQYF
>-|TRBV5-1|TRBJ2-5|many
TGCGCCAGCAGCTTGAAGGGGTTGGAGACCCAGTACTTC
CASSLKGLETQYF
>-|TRBV28|TRBJ1-3|few
TGTGCCAGCAGCCCCGTTCGGAGCAGGGGCGCTGGAAACACCATATATTTT
CASSPVRSRGAGNTIYF
>TRBD2|TRBV7-9|TRBJ2-5|many
TGTGCCAGCAGCCCCGGGACTAGGCAGGAGACCCAGTACTTC
CASSPGTRQETQYF
>-|TRBV6-1|TRBJ1-5|few
TGTGCCAGCAGTGACCAGGGGACCCGACAGCCCCAGCATTTT
CASSDQGTRQPQHF
>TRBD1|TRBV6-5|TRBJ1-4|-
TGTGCCAGCAGTTACGGGGGCAGGGGGGAAAAACTGTTTTTT
CASSYGGRGEKLFF
>-|TRBV12-5|TRBJ1-1|-
TGTGCTAGTGGTTTGGTACTAGCCGTGAACACTGAAGCTTTCTTT
CASGLVLAVNTEAFF
>-|TRBV3-1|TRBJ2-2|-
TGTGCCGGCAGCCAAGGAGGGCTGGTCGGGACCGGGGAGCTGTTTTTT
CAGSQGGLVGTGELFF